The present entry profiles one T cell receptor beta chain with its context. Amplification of TCR beta CDR3 regions used RNA as the template. A set of HTBI primers served as the primers for a first-round RT-PCR of the TCR CDR3. In TCRdb, the multiplex PCR reads were re-called with MiXCR into one record per CDR3 protein. The table records approximately 520,000 distinct CDR3 sequences, approximately 25% of them present only once. The CDR3 runs to 19 residues. V was pared by 4 bases and J by 1 base, with 25 bases between. The germline CDR1 and CDR2 sequences are MDHEN and SYDVKM. These data are taken from a study of T cells in Graves' hyperthyroidism and ophthalmopathy. Not enrolled were patients with uncontrolled infection, other autoimmune disease, pregnancy or lactation. Cells are PBMCs isolated from around 9.4 ml of fresh blood.

V and J are TRBV28 and TRBJ2-5, with D tentatively TRBD1 or TRBD2 (5 bases each). Specimen: blood. This clonotype was sampled from a young woman with Graves' ophthalmopathy. CDR3 coding DNA: TGTGCCAGCAGTTCCCCCAGGGCCCCTATGGAGGTGGGCCAAGAGACCCAGTACTTC. As protein: CASSSPRAPMEVGQETQYF.